This T cell receptor (beta chain) was identified during a study of spatial heterogeneity in lung cancer. Across the study: Tumor-region TCR transcript counts correlated strongly with a T cell module score from matched bulk RNA-seq. Each unique TCR and UMI combination was seen more than ten times on average in raw reads. Study conclusions and caveats: Expanded intratumoral alpha and beta TCR counts tracked tumor mutation counts.

The V and J ends lost 1 base and 0 bases respectively, with 21 bases between them. Germline loops: CDR1 SQVTM, CDR2 ANQGSEA. The CDR3 runs 18 residues. This clonotype was counted at least ten times. The target antigen is unknown. One entry per CDR3 protein results from TCRdb running MiXCR on the 5' RACE reads. The sample shows approximately 13,000 distinct CDR3 sequences, roughly 5.2% of them seen only once. Sample time point: sample taken at primary tumor resection. The authors sequenced whole RNA from tumor, nontumor lung or frozen PBMC without sorting. The chain uses TRBV29-1 and TRBJ1-1; unclear D gene. The clonotype originates from a male donor with early-stage non-small cell lung cancer. The sample in question was lung tumor tissue, obtained at surgery. CDR3 sequence reads: CSVEARKGSPRMNTEAFF. The CDR3 DNA reads as TGCAGCGTTGAAGCCAGGAAGGGTTCCCCCCGCATGAACACTGAAGCTTTCTTT.